A single T cell receptor beta chain is shown here with its context. In the source study's methods: Amplification from reference gene primers served as the basis for estimated nucleated cell counts. Repertoires were generated with immunoSEQ multiplex PCR, while TCRdb's copy carries only in-frame clones and drops some. V, J and clone size derive from that table, while D and trimming were established from the DNA sequence. The sample yields hundreds of thousands of clones, 81% seen once. This entry belongs to a study of blood T cell repertoires in COVID-19. Study in general: Samples came from the United States, Italy and Spain, spanning acute and convalescent COVID-19.

Germline CDR1 reads SNHLY; CDR2 reads FYNNEI. This CDR3 is 16 amino acids long. V shed 8 bases and J 8 bases; nucleotides not matched to a gene: 17. The TCR comes from a woman older than 75 with acute or convalescent COVID-19. This chain connects TRBV2 to TRBJ2-3; 9 bases match TRBD2. Sequencing used peripheral blood. CDR3 nucleotide sequence: TGTGCCAGCGGACCCTTTAGCGGGAGAGGGTTTGGTACGCAGTATTTT. This codes for CASGPFSGRGFGTQYF.